The 19 T cell receptor beta chains given below trace back to one sample, sequenced in a study of Tregs in tolerant kidney transplant recipients. Sequencing used immunoSEQ multiplex PCR; TCRdb keeps in-frame clones, though not all of them. This table holds about 59,000 clones, 80% to 90% found once. Input material: CD4+ T cells from blood. All receptors derive from a human donor in good health.

V is TRBV30 and J is TRBJ1-2; the D gene is possibly TRBD1 (5 bases). V gave up 4 bases and J gave up 5 bases, with 14 bases separating them. This CDR3 is 13 amino acids long. CDR1 and CDR2 (germline): GTSNPN, SVGIG (reference sequence). CDR3 sequence: CAWTRDRGYGYTF. CDR3 nucleotide sequence: TGTGCCTGGACCCGGGACCGGGGATATGGCTACACCTTC.

This sequence joins TRBV9 and TRBJ2-1; D unclear. The germline V gene has CDR1 SGDLS and CDR2 YYNGEE. This CDR3 contains 12 residues. V was shortened by 3 bases and J by 5 bases, with 6 bases between the two germline ends. The chain's CDR3 is CASSGANNEQFF. CDR3 DNA: TGTGCCAGCAGCGGGGCGAACAATGAGCAGTTCTTC.

In regard to this clone: One end of the junction does not line up with germline, which may come from a read error. The rearrangement links TRBV9 to TRBJ2-2, with 7 bases fitting TRBD1. This CDR3 contains 14 residues. From germline, CDR1 is SGDLS and CDR2 YYNGEE. The CDR3 nucleotides read TGTGCCAGCACCGTACAGGGGTCGGGCGGGGAGCTGTTTTTT. This encodes CASTVQGSGGELFF.

The chain recombines TRBV4-2 with TRBJ2-1; D unresolved. Trimming took 3 bases from V and 8 from J, leaving 8 bases between them. CDR1 LGHNA and CDR2 YNFKEQ come from the germline V gene. CDR3 size: 12 residues. This chain's CDR3 is CASSQRVDEQFF. Here the CDR3 DNA reads TGTGCCAGCAGCCAGAGAGTCGATGAGCAGTTCTTC.

The rearrangement joins TRBV6-1 to TRBJ2-4; TRBD2 matches at 7 bases. The CDR3 extends over 15 amino acids. Trimming removed 1 base from V and 2 bases from J; junction bases left unmatched: 2. Germline CDR1 and CDR2: MNHNS and SASEGT. CDR3 DNA sequence: TGTGCCAGCAGTGAAGGGGGGGGGACCAAAAACATTCAGTACTTC. Its protein product is CASSEGGGTKNIQYF.

This sequence joins TRBV11-2 and TRBJ2-7; D call uncertain. Germline lookup yields CDR1 SGHAT and CDR2 FQNNGV. The CDR3 sequence is 15 residues long. V was trimmed by 3 bases and J by 5 bases, leaving 17 bases between them. CDR3 coding DNA: TGTGCCAGCAGCTTCGTCTCAGGATCACCTCACGAGCAGTACTTC. It translates to CASSFVSGSPHEQYF.

The DNA of the CDR3 is TGTGCCTGGAGTGCACTCCACGGGTGGGTCGAAGCTTTCTTT. As protein: CAWSALHGWVEAFF. The chain joins TRBV30 to TRBJ1-1, with D unclear. This CDR3 is built from 14 residues. The germline gives CDR1 GTSNPN, CDR2 SVGIG (reference sequence). The ends were cut back, 1 base at V and 8 bases at J, with 17 bases in the middle.

The V and J genes are TRBV5-1 and TRBJ1-3; TRBD1 agrees at 8 bases. Looked up from germline, CDR1 is SGHRS and CDR2 is YFSETQ. This CDR3 comprises 14 residues. V trimming: 3 bases; J trimming: 2 bases; junction bases outside the gene matches: 1. The DNA for the CDR3 is TGCGCCAGCAGCTCGGACAGGGCTGGAAACACCATATATTTT. It codes for CASSSDRAGNTIYF.

The chain couples TRBV4-3 to TRBJ1-5; unclear D gene. The CDR3 contains 15 residues. Trimming shortened V by 4 bases and J by 1 base, and 11 bases separated the two germline ends. CDR1 is LGHNA and CDR2 is YSLEER in the germline V gene. The CDR3 is CASSPSHSSNQPQHF. Here the CDR3 DNA reads TGCGCCAGCAGCCCCTCACACTCAAGCAATCAGCCCCAGCATTTT.

V usage is TRBV4-3 and J usage is TRBJ2-2; D gene ambiguous. The CDR3 is 14 amino acids. Trimming took 3 bases from V and 8 from J, leaving 13 bases between them. Per germline, CDR1 LGHNA and CDR2 YSLEER. CDR3 in amino acids: CASSHRRDVGELFF. Here the CDR3 DNA reads TGCGCCAGCAGCCACCGAAGGGATGTAGGGGAGCTGTTTTTT.

The chain is built from TRBV9 and TRBJ2-5; 8 nucleotides match TRBD1. The CDR3 is 14 amino acids. CDR1 is SGDLS, CDR2 YYNGEE, per germline. With 3 bases clipped from V and 4 bases from J, the junction kept 5 bases outside the gene matches. The CDR3 sequence: CASSDRGAAETQYF. The CDR3, as DNA: TGTGCCAGCAGCGACAGGGGGGCGGCAGAGACCCAGTACTTC.

The V call is TRBV5-6, the J call TRBJ2-7; 7 bases align to TRBD2. V shed 2 bases and J 7 bases; nucleotides not matched to a gene: 3. The germline CDR1 and CDR2 sequences are SGHDT and YYEEEE. The CDR3 is made up of 12 amino acids. The CDR3 DNA reads TGTGCCAGCAGCTTACACGGGGGGGAGCAGTACTTC. It specifies CASSLHGGEQYF.

V gene TRBV7-8 combines with J gene TRBJ2-1; D might be TRBD1 (6 bases). The germline V gene has CDR1 SGHVS and CDR2 FQNEAQ. Trimming shortened V by 3 bases and J by 4 bases, and 10 bases separated the two germline ends. The CDR3 covers 14 residues. The CDR3 coding sequence is TGTGCCAGCAGCTTCAGGGGACCTTACAATGAGCAGTTCTTC. It codes for CASSFRGPYNEQFF.

The gene calls are TRBV4-1 and TRBJ1-4; D is undetermined. CDR3 length: 15 residues. Trimming took 1 base from V and 0 from J, leaving 6 bases between them. Germline V CDR1 and CDR2: MGHRA, YSYEKL. CDR3 sequence (DNA): TGCGCCAGCAGCCAAGGACGGTCAACTAATGAAAAACTGTTTTTT. It is translated as CASSQGRSTNEKLFF.

The rearrangement joins TRBV29-1 to TRBJ1-2; D ambiguous. V was shortened by 5 bases and J by 3 bases, with 13 bases between the two germline ends. CDR1 and CDR2 (germline): SQVTM, ANQGSEA. The length of the CDR3 is 13 residues. CDR3 residues: CSVLIGGDYGYTF. Written as DNA, the CDR3 is TGCAGCGTTTTAATAGGAGGTGACTATGGCTACACCTTC.

The CDR3 DNA sequence: TGTGCCAGCCACCCCCGGGCTGGGTACCAAGAGACCCAGTACTTC. Protein sequence: CASHPRAGYQETQYF. The rearrangement joins TRBV27 to TRBJ2-5; D is ambiguous. Trimming took off 8 bases at V and 0 bases at J, with 16 bases between the two ends. CDR1 is MNHEY, CDR2 SMNVEV, per germline (reference sequence). The CDR3 spans 15 residues.

The rearrangement links TRBV5-1 to TRBJ2-7, with 7 bases that match TRBD1. V lost 3 bases to trimming and J lost 3 bases; unmatched junction nucleotides: 6. Germline-derived CDR1 and CDR2 are SGHRS and YFSETQ. The CDR3 extends over 14 amino acids. The CDR3: CASSSGQTNYEQYF. CDR3 coding DNA: TGCGCCAGCAGCTCGGGACAGACTAACTACGAGCAGTACTTC.

The chain is built from TRBV7-2 and TRBJ2-7; 13 bases map to TRBD2. The V gene end was trimmed by 8 bases and the J gene end by 7 bases; junction bases not matched to a gene: 8. There are 14 residues in the CDR3. Germline CDR1 is SGHTA and CDR2 is FQGNSA. CDR3 DNA sequence: TGTGCCAGCGGGGGACTAGCGGGGCCCCTGGAGCAGTACTTC. As protein: CASGGLAGPLEQYF. Complete variable domain (other parts from reference TRBV7-2 and TRBJ2-7): GAGVSQSPSNKVTEKGKDVELRCDPISGHTALYWYRQSLGQGLEFLIYFQGNSAPDKSGLPSDRFSAERTGGSVSTLTIQRTQQEDSAVYLCASGGLAGPLEQYFGPGTRLTVT.

The chain is built from TRBV2 and TRBJ2-7, with 8 bases aligning to TRBD1. Germline-derived CDR1 and CDR2 are SNHLY and FYNNEI. The CDR3 spans 15 residues. Unmatched junction bases numbered 11, after V lost 6 bases and J lost 4 bases. The CDR3 region is CASREGQELTYEQYF. CDR3 bases: TGTGCCAGCAGGGAGGGACAGGAACTAACTTACGAGCAGTACTTC. Drawing the rest from reference TRBV2 and TRBJ2-7, the complete variable domain is EPEVTQTPSHQVTQMGQEVILRCVPISNHLYFYWYRQILGQKVEFLVSFYNNEISEKSEIFDDQFSVERPDGSNFTLKIRSTKLEDSAMYFCASREGQELTYEQYFGPGTRLTVT.